This section outlines one TCR beta chain sequence together with its context. The antigen is not known. The data belong to a study of metastatic and nonmetastatic thyroid tumors. Study background: Samples came from malignant and benign thyroid patients, and repertoires were compared across blood and tumor or nodule tissue. Findings and caveats of the study: Patients with malignant thyroid tumors reportedly had significantly higher TCR beta diversity than those with benign nodules, in blood and tumor.

The V and J ends lost 7 bases and 4 bases respectively, with 17 bases between them. The CDR3 totals 14 residues. Germline V CDR1 and CDR2: SEHNR, FQNEAQ (reference sequence). The entire patient cohort was treatment-naive prior to thyroid surgery. Under the authors' procedure: The distant-metastasis classifier for papillary thyroid cancer was built from CDR3 differences across clinicopathological groups. TCRdb re-called the PCR reads with MiXCR. The V and J calls follow TCRdb's processing rather than the paper's. The sample lists over 15,000 clones; roughly 13% were seen once. This chain connects TRBV7-9 to TRBJ2-7; possible D gene TRBD2, 6 bases. The TCR comes from a female donor with papillary thyroid cancer or a benign thyroid nodule (not recorded which). Some clones in this sample may be carry-over from other donors' samples. Sequencing was done on a sample of blood. CDR3 bases: TGTGCCAGCAAACCTAGCGCGGCTTCATACGAGCAGTACTTC. Its protein product is CASKPSAASYEQYF.